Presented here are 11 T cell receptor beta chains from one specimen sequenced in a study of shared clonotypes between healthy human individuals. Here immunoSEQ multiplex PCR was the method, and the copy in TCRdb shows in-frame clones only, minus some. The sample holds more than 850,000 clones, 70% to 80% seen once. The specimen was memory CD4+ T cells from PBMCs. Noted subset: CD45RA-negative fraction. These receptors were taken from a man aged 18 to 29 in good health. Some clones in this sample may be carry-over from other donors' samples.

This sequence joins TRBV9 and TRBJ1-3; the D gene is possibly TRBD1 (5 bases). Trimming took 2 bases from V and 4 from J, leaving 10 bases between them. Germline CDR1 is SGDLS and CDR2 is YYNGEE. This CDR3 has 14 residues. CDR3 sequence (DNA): TGTGCCAGCAGCGTCGGGACCGTCGGAAACACCATATATTTT. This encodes CASSVGTVGNTIYF. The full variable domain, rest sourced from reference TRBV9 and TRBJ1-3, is DSGVTQTPKHLITATGQRVTLRCSPRSGDLSVYWYQQSLDQGLQFLIQYYNGEERAKGNILERFSAQQFPDLHSELNLSSLELGDSALYFCASSVGTVGNTIYFGEGSWLTVV.

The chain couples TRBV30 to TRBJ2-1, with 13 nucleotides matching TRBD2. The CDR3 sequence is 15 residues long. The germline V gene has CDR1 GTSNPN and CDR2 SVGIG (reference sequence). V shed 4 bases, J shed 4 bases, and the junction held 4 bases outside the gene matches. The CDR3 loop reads CAWTTLAGGYNEQFF. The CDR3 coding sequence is TGTGCCTGGACCACACTAGCGGGAGGGTACAATGAGCAGTTCTTC.

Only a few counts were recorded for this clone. Here the CDR3 reads CASSLYGVAQPQHF. In DNA, the CDR3 is TGTGCCAGCAGCCTCTACGGGGTTGCTCAGCCCCAGCATTTT. The chain recombines TRBV7-2 with TRBJ1-5, with unresolved D. Germline V gene sequence: CDR1 SGHTA, CDR2 FQGNSA. V was pared by 5 bases and J by 6 bases, with 14 bases between. This CDR3 spans 14 amino acids.

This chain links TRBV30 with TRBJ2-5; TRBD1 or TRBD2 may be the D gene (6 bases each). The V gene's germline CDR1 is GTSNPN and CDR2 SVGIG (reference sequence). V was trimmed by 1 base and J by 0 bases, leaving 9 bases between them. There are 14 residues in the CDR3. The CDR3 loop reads CAWSGGAYQETQYF. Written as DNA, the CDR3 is TGTGCCTGGAGTGGGGGGGCGTACCAAGAGACCCAGTACTTC.

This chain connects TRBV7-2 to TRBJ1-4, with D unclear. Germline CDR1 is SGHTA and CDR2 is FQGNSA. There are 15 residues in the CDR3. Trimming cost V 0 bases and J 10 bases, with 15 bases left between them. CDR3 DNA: TGTGCCAGCAGCTTAGCCTCAGGACCTGAACGAAAACTGTTTTTT. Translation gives CASSLASGPERKLFF. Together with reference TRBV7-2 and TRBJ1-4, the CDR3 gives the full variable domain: GAGVSQSPSNKVTEKGKDVELRCDPISGHTALYWYRQSLGQGLEFLIYFQGNSAPDKSGLPSDRFSAERTGGSVSTLTIQRTQQEDSAVYLCASSLASGPERKLFFGSGTQLSVL.

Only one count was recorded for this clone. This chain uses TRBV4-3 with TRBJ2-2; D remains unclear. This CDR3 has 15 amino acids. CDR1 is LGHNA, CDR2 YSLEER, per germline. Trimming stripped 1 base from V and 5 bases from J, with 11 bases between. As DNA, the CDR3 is TGCGCCAGCAGCCAAGTCTTCAGTGGAACCGGGGAGCTGTTTTTT. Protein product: CASSQVFSGTGELFF.

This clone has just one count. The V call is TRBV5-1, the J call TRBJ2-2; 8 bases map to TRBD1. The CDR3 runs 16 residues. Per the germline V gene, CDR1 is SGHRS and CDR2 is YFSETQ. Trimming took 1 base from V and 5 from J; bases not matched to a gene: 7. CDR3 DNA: TGCGCCAGCAGCTTGCTGCCCCAGGGGGCGACCGGGGAGCTGTTTTTT. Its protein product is CASSLLPQGATGELFF.

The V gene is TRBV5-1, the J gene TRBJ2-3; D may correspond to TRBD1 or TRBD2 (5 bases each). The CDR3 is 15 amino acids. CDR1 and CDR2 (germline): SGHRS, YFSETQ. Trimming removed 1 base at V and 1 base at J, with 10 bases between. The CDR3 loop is CASSLRGVGTDTQYF. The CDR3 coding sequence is TGCGCCAGCAGCTTGCGAGGGGTCGGCACAGATACGCAGTATTTT.

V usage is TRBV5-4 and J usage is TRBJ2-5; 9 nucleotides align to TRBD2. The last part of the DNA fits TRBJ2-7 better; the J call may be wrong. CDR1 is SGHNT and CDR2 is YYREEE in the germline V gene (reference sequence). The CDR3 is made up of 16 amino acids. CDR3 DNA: TGTGCCAGCAGCCGGCCGGGGGGCGGGAGGGCCTACGAGCAGTACTTC. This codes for CASSRPGGGRAYEQYF.

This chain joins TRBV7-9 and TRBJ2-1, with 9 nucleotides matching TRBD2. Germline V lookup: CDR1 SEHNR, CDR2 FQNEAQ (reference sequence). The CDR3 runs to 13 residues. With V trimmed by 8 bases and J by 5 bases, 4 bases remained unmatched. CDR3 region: CASGASGDNEQFF. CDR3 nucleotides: TGTGCCAGCGGGGCTAGCGGGGACAATGAGCAGTTCTTC.

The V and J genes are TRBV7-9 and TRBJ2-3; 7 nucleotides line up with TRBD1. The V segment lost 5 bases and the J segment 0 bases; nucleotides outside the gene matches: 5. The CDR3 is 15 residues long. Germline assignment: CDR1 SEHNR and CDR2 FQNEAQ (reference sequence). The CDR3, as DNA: TGTGCCAGCAGCCCGGGACAGACTAGCACAGATACGCAGTATTTT. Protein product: CASSPGQTSTDTQYF.